This T cell receptor (beta chain) was retrieved from a study of prognosis after radiotherapy for stage I lung cancer. About the research overall: Among the non-small cell lung cancer patients, all were considered medically inoperable. No patient was treated with concurrent therapy while undergoing stereotactic body radiotherapy.

Study conclusions and caveats: Patients who developed distant metastases had lower Shannon entropy after stereotactic body radiation therapy. The authors did not determine whether the expanded TCR clones were tumor-specific.

Germline V gives CDR1 MNHEY, CDR2 SVGAGI. Trimming took off 4 bases at V and 4 bases at J, with 8 bases between the two ends. CDR3 length: 14 residues. Genomic DNA yielded TCR beta CDR3, amplified by two-round multiplex PCR. Specific primers for each TRBV and TRBJ gene were what first-round PCR used. MiXCR, run by TCRdb on the multiplex PCR reads, gives a single entry per CDR3 protein. The table shows roughly 30,000 distinct CDR3 sequences, with nearly 35% occurring only once. This clonotype was detected many times. The antigen remains unidentified. The TCR sequence derives from a donor over 45 with non-small cell lung cancer. The chain carries TRBV6-5 and TRBJ2-6; D unresolved. Sequenced material: PBMCs, taken before or after stereotactic body radiation therapy (not recorded which). This CDR3 is CASSLPSGANVLTF. The DNA for the CDR3 is TGTGCCAGCAGTTTACCTTCGGGGGCCAACGTCCTGACTTTC.